This entry features one TCR beta chain sequence. Its antigen is still unknown. This entry comes from a study of vaccination and CD4 T cells after COVID-19. Study overall: The cells in question were stimulated using overlapping spike peptides derived from SARS-CoV-2, HCoV-NL63, HCoV-OC43 and HCoV-229E.

Cultured CD4+ T-cell DNA underwent Oncomine TCR Beta short-read sequencing. One entry per CDR3 protein, called by TCRdb with MiXCR from the PCR reads. The table has around 12,000 distinct CDR3 sequences, under 70% seen once. The treatment was: roughly 11-day PBMC culture with coronavirus spike peptide pools or control peptides (ViraFEST assay). Peptide-pool expansion of antigen-specific T cells preceded TCR sequencing in ViraFEST. All positive PCR tests were dated between March and December 2020, predating US Alpha, Beta and Delta variants. The CDR3 contains 17 residues. Germline values: CDR1 SGHVS, CDR2 FQNEAQ. With V trimmed by 2 bases and J by 1 base, 7 bases remained unmatched.

Source material: CD4+ T cells from blood, cultured in vitro. The V gene is TRBV7-8, the J gene TRBJ2-2; TRBD2 aligns across 7 bases. The TCR was taken from a human donor who had recovered from COVID-19. This CDR3 is CASSLSFPSGNTGELFF. The DNA of the CDR3 is TGTGCCAGCAGCTTATCTTTTCCTAGCGGGAACACCGGGGAGCTGTTTTTT.